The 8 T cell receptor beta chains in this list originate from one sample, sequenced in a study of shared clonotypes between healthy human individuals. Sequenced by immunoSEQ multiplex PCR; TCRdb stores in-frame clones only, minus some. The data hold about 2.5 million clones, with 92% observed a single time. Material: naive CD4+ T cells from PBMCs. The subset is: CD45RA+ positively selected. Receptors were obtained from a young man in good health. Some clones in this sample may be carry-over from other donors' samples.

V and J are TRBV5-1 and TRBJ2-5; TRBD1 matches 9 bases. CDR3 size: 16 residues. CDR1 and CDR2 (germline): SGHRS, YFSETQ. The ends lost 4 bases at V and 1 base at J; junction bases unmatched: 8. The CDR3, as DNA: TGCGCCAGCAGCCCAATGACAGGGGGTGGCCAAGAGACCCAGTACTTC. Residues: CASSPMTGGGQETQYF.

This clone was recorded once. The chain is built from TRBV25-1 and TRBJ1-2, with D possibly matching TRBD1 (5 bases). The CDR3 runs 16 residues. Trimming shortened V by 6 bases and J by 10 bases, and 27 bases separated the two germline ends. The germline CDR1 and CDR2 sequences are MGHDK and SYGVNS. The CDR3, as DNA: TGTGCCAGCAGCCCCACGGGGGAGGGCCGCATATTCTACTACACCTTC. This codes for CASSPTGEGRIFYYTF.

This CDR3 is CASSPRQVRTEAFF. CDR3 bases: TGTGCCAGCAGTCCAAGACAGGTGAGGACTGAAGCTTTCTTT. The chain is built from TRBV28 and TRBJ1-1, with D perhaps TRBD1 (6 bases). Germline lookup yields CDR1 MDHEN and CDR2 SYDVKM. Trimming shortened V by 5 bases and J by 5 bases, and 15 bases separated the two germline ends. The CDR3 runs 14 residues.

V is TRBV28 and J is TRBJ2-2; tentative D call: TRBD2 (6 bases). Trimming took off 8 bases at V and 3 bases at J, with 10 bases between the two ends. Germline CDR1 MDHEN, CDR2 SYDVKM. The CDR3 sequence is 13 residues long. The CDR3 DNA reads TGTGCCAGCGGGGAGGTCGACACCGGGGAGCTGTTTTTT. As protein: CASGEVDTGELFF.

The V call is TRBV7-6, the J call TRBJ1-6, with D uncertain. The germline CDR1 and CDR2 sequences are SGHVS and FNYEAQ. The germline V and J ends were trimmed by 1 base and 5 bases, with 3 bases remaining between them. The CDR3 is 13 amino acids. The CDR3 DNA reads TGTGCCAGCAGCTTAGTTGATAATTCACCCCTCCACTTT. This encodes CASSLVDNSPLHF.

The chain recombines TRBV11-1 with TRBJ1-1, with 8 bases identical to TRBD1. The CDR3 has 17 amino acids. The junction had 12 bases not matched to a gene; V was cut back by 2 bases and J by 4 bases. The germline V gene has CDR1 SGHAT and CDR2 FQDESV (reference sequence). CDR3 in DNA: TGTGCCAGCAGCTTATTCTCCGGGACAGGTACAACCACTGAAGCTTTCTTT. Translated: CASSLFSGTGTTTEAFF. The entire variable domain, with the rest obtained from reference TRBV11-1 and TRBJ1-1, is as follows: EAEVAQSPRYKITEKSQAVAFWCDPISGHATLYWYRQILGQGPELLVQFQDESVVDDSQLPKDRFSAERLKGVDSTLKIQPAELGDSAMYLCASSLFSGTGTTTEAFFGQGTRLTVV.

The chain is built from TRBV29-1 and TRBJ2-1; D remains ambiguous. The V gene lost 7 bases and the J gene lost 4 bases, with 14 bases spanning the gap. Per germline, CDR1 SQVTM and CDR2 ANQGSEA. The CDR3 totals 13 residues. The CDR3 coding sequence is TGCAGCGCTCGGTTAAGAAATTACAATGAGCAGTTCTTC. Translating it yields CSARLRNYNEQFF.

The CDR3 coding sequence is TGTGCCAGCAGCCGGACCCCTGATTACGAGCAGTACTTC. This codes for CASSRTPDYEQYF. The chain combines TRBV5-6 with TRBJ2-7; D call uncertain. The length of the CDR3 is 13 residues. Trimming removed 4 bases at V and 4 bases at J, with 12 bases between. Per the germline V gene, CDR1 is SGHDT and CDR2 is YYEEEE.